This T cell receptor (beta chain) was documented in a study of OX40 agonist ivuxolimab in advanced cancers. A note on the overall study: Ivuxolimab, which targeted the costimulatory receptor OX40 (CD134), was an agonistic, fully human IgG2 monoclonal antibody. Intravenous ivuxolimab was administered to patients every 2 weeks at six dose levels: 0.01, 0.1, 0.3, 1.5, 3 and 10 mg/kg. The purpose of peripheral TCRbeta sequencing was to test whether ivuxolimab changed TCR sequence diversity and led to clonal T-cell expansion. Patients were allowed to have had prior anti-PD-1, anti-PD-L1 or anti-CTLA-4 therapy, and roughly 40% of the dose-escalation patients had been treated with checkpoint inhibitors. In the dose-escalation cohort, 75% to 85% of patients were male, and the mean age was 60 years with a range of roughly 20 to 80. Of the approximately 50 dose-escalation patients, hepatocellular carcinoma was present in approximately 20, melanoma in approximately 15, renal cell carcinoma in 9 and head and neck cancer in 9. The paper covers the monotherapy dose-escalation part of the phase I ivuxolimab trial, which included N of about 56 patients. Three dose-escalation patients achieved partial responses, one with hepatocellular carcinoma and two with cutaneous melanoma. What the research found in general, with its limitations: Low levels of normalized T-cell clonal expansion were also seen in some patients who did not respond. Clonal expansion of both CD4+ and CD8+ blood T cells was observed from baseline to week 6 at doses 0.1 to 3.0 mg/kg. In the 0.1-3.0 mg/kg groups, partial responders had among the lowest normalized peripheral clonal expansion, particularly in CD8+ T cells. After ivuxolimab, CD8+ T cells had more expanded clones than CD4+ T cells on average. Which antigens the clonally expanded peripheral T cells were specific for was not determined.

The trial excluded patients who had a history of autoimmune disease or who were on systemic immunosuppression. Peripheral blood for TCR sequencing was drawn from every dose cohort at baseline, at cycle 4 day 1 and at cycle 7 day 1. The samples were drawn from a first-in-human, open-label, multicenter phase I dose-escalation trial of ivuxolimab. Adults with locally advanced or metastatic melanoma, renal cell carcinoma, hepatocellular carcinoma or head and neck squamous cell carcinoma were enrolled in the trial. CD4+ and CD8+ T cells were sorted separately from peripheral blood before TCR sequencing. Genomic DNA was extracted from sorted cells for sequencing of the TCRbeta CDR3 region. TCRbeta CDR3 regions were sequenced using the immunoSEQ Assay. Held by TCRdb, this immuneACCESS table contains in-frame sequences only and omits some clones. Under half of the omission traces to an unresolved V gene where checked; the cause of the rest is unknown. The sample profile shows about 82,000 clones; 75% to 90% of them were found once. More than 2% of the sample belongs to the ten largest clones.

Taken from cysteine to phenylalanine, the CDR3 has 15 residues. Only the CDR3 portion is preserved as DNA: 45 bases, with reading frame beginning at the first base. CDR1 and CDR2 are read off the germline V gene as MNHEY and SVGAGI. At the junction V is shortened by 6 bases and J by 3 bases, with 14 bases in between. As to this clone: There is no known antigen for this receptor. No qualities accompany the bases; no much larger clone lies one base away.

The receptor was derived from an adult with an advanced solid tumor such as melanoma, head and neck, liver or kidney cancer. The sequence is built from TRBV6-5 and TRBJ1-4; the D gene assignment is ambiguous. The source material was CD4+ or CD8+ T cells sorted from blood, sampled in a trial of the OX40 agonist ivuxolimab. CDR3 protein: CASSDGRGANEKLFF. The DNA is TGTGCCAGCAGCGACGGACGGGGAGCTAATGAAAAACTGTTTTTT.